One sample yielded the 10 T cell receptor beta chains listed below, sequenced in a study of PD-1 blockade in classical Hodgkin lymphoma. The repertoire was sequenced with immunoSEQ multiplex PCR; TCRdb's copy has only in-frame clones and lacks some. The data hold around 42,000 clones, with over 55% observed a single time. Autologous stem cell transplantation was followed by relapse in every patient, and brentuximab vedotin exposure varied. Here the sequenced sample was peripheral blood mononuclear cells (PBMCs), taken at baseline. The receptors stem from a human donor with classical Hodgkin lymphoma.

The sample holds a few counts of this clone. As DNA, the CDR3 is TGTGCCAGCAGTCCATCCCAAGGGGACAGGCCCTACGAGCAGTACTTC. This sequence encodes CASSPSQGDRPYEQYF. The chain employs TRBV27 and TRBJ2-7, with 8 bases lining up with TRBD1. Germline trimming cut 5 bases from V and 2 bases from J; bases unmatched to any gene: 11. Germline values: CDR1 MNHEY, CDR2 SMNVEV (reference sequence). The CDR3 contains 16 residues.

This clone was seen only a few times. For the CDR3, the DNA is TGTGCCAGCAGCGTAGGACAGGGGCTTAACTATGGCTACACCTTC. Encoded protein: CASSVGQGLNYGYTF. This chain connects TRBV9 to TRBJ1-2, with TRBD1 matching 8 bases. Per germline, CDR1 SGDLS and CDR2 YYNGEE. Trimming took 0 bases from V and 1 from J; bases not matched to a gene: 2. This CDR3 region has 15 residues.

The chain links TRBV6-5 to TRBJ1-2; weak D call: TRBD1 (5 bases). The CDR3 totals 13 residues. The germline gives CDR1 MNHEY, CDR2 SVGAGI. V shed 5 bases and J shed 8 bases, with 15 bases lying between them. Here the CDR3 DNA reads TGTGCCAGCAGTCCGCCTGGGGGAAGGGGCTACACCTTC. Residues: CASSPPGGRGYTF.

Here the CDR3 reads CASSLRGRLAEIRDTQYF. CDR3 sequence (DNA): TGTGCCAGCAGCTTACGGGGCCGACTAGCGGAAATCCGTGATACGCAGTATTTT. This chain links TRBV7-3 with TRBJ2-3; TRBD2 matches 9 bases. This CDR3 region has 18 residues. V shed 2 bases, J shed 6 bases, and the junction held 15 bases outside the gene matches. From germline, CDR1 is SGHTA and CDR2 FQGTGA.

The CDR3 is CASSSRGMGTGETQYF. DNA of the CDR3: TGTGCCAGCAGCTCCCGGGGAATGGGGACAGGGGAGACCCAGTACTTC. The chain recombines TRBV7-9 with TRBJ2-5, with TRBD1 matching over 9 bases. V shed 4 bases, J shed 5 bases, and the junction held 11 bases outside the gene matches. Germline CDR1 reads SEHNR; CDR2 reads FQNEAQ (reference sequence). CDR3 length equals 16 residues.

V is TRBV10-3 and J is TRBJ2-3, with 11 bases matching TRBD2. The CDR3 is made up of 15 amino acids. Germline V gene data show CDR1 as ENHRY and CDR2 as SYGVKD. V shed 6 bases and J 1 base; nucleotides not matched to a gene: 3. CDR3 in DNA: TGTGCCATCAGCTCGGGACTAGCGGGCACAGATACGCAGTATTTT. This sequence encodes CAISSGLAGTDTQYF.

The sample holds a few counts of this clone. J is TRBJ1-1 and V is TRBV7-8; 8 positions agree with TRBD1. From germline, CDR1 is SGHVS and CDR2 FQNEAQ. This CDR3 is built from 15 residues. With 3 bases clipped from V and 1 base from J, the junction kept 4 bases outside the gene matches. This CDR3 reads CASSLTGQANTEAFF. In DNA form, the CDR3 reads TGTGCCAGCAGCTTGACGGGACAGGCGAACACTGAAGCTTTCTTT.

The chain carries TRBV19 and TRBJ2-3; 7 bases fit TRBD1. The CDR3 runs 13 residues. Germline CDR1 LNHDA, CDR2 SQIVND (reference sequence). V gave up 6 bases and J gave up 3 bases; unmatched junction bases: 3. In DNA form, the CDR3 reads TGTGCCAGTAGCATACAGGGGACAGATACGCAGTATTTT. Amino acids: CASSIQGTDTQYF.

V is TRBV28 and J is TRBJ1-1; 8 nucleotides align to TRBD1. V lost 1 base and J lost 7; bases outside the gene matches: 11. Germline CDR1 is MDHEN and CDR2 is SYDVKM. The CDR3 covers 16 residues. The CDR3 bases are TGTGCCAGCAGTTTATCCCGACAGGGGCCAAGAGATGAAGCTTTCTTT. Amino acid sequence: CASSLSRQGPRDEAFF.

This chain uses TRBV6-5 with TRBJ2-7; 8 bases align to TRBD2. The germline V gene has CDR1 MNHEY and CDR2 SVGAGI. This CDR3 comprises 13 residues. V trimming: 9 bases; J trimming: 2 bases; junction bases outside the gene matches: 6. The CDR3 DNA reads as TGTGCCAGTAATATAGCGGGGACCTACGAGCAGTACTTC. Its translation is CASNIAGTYEQYF.